This T cell receptor (beta chain) comes out of a study of blood T cell repertoires in COVID-19 (TCRdb year 2020). Background on the whole study: The collaborator samples originated in the United States, Italy and Spain and spanned the acute and convalescent phases of COVID-19. Deeply sampled blood TCRbeta repertoires from subjects exposed to, actively infected with, or recovered from COVID-19 were included in the dataset. Where available, HLA class I and class II types were obtained from metadata supplied by the sample provider rather than from assay-based typing. The prospective study material was composed of cDNA or gDNA derived from T cells, B-cell-depleted T cells, or PBMCs. Sample metadata almost always included a de-identified subject ID, COVID-19 status, age in years and sex. The repertoires were made available in a free public database intended to serve as a resource for research on the immune response to SARS-CoV-2. Samples came from the ongoing ImmuneRACE study (first 160 participants) plus 1,254 subjects from 6 global collaborators. Study-wide conclusions, independent of this receptor: Clinical and demographic metadata were provided uncurated, with the amount varying by source and participant.

TCRbeta CDR3 regions were amplified from genomic DNA using the immunoSEQ Assay, a bias-controlled multiplex PCR. The study's own analysis went as follows. The number of nucleated cells in each sample was estimated from the amplification of reference gene primers within the assay. To quantify the absolute abundance of each unique TCRbeta CDR3 rearrangement, sequence reads were collapsed and filtered. Productive Simpson clonality was computed per sample as the square root of Simpson's diversity index over productive rearrangements. The immuneACCESS repertoire file appears here via TCRdb, limited to in-frame rearrangements. These files lack a portion of the clones; in checked studies, under half of the deficit traces to unresolved V genes, and the cause of the others is not known. The D gene and trimming were derived from the DNA, and the V and J assignments and clone size from that table. The sample includes over 200,000 clones, with roughly 79% observed a single time. The top ten constitute approximately 9% of the sample.

Enrolling through a virtual design, the prospective study's participants ranged in age from roughly 18 to 95 years and lived across approximately 25 United States geographic areas. In the prospective study, cohorts were assigned on the basis of participant-reported clinical history obtained from a screening survey and a study questionnaire. In the prospective study, whole blood, serum and a nasopharyngeal or oropharyngeal swab were collected from each participant by mobile phlebotomists. Additional blood draws and questionnaires over a 2-month period could optionally be provided by prospective study participants. Blood samples from the prospective study were shipped frozen or at room temperature prior to DNA extraction. From the cysteine through the phenylalanine, the CDR3 covers 12 amino acids. Only the CDR3 DNA is retained, 36 bases long and in frame from the first base. CDR1 SEHNR and CDR2 FQNEAQ were looked up in the germline V gene (reference sequence). V drops 6 bases and J drops 3 bases, leaving 6 bases in between.

Remarks on this clone: The specificity of this receptor is unknown. Per-base quality was not reported, and no clone a single base away is much larger than it.

The clonotype originates from a woman between 45 and 65 years old with acute COVID-19. Sample: PBMCs or T cells enriched from blood (not recorded which). The chain couples TRBV7-9 to TRBJ1-5; the D gene assignment is ambiguous. This receptor carries the CDR3 CASSSNNQPQHF. The nucleotides read TGTGCCAGCAGTTCCAACAATCAGCCCCAGCATTTT.